The 6 T cell receptor beta chains in this list originate from one sample, sequenced in a study of blood T cell repertoires in COVID-19. TCRdb's copy holds only in-frame clones and misses some; the assay was immunoSEQ multiplex PCR. Here the sample spans some 200,000 clones, about 85% being singletons. The sample taken for sequencing was peripheral blood. Every receptor here comes from a young woman who had recovered from COVID-19.

This clone is a singleton in its sample. The rearrangement uses TRBV25-1 and TRBJ2-3; TRBD2 aligns across 14 bases. The CDR3 is made up of 17 amino acids. V trimming: 0 bases; J trimming: 14 bases; junction bases outside the gene matches: 13. CDR1 and CDR2 from the germline V gene are MGHDK and SYGVNS. The CDR3 sequence: CASSEYDAGLAGGRGYF. The CDR3 DNA sequence: TGTGCCAGCAGTGAATACGATGCAGGACTAGCGGGAGGTCGGGGGTATTTT.

The chain employs TRBV7-9 and TRBJ2-1, with 7 bases lining up with TRBD2. This CDR3 has 14 amino acids. Germline CDR1 and CDR2: SEHNR and FQNEAQ (reference sequence). Trimming removed 8 bases from V and 9 bases from J; junction bases left unmatched: 13. This CDR3 is CASPPAQGGGEQFF. CDR3 sequence (DNA): TGTGCCAGCCCCCCGGCGCAGGGCGGGGGTGAGCAGTTCTTC.

The chain employs TRBV7-9 and TRBJ1-2; tentatively, D is TRBD1 (5 bases). Per germline, CDR1 SEHNR and CDR2 FQNEAQ (reference sequence). With 6 bases removed from V and 2 bases from J, the gap between germline ends came to 10 bases. The CDR3 extends over 13 amino acids. The CDR3 is CASSLQGNYGYTF. CDR3 DNA sequence: TGTGCCAGCAGTCTCCAGGGCAACTATGGCTACACCTTC.

The chain links TRBV6-5 to TRBJ2-1; no clear D gene. The CDR3 spans 11 residues. Trimming left V 6 bases short and J 2 bases short, with 2 bases between. CDR1 is MNHEY, CDR2 SVGAGI, per germline. The CDR3 DNA reads TGTGCCAGCAGCACCTACAATGAGCAGTTCTTC. Translating gives CASSTYNEQFF.

The chain employs TRBV4-1 and TRBJ2-7; tentative D call: TRBD2 (5 bases). The CDR3 runs 17 residues. Germline values: CDR1 MGHRA, CDR2 YSYEKL. V was cut by 6 bases and J by 0 bases, with 21 bases left in between. The CDR3 DNA is TGCGCCAGCAGTCCCCCGTTAAGAGGGCCTAGCTCCTACGAGCAGTACTTC. Translating it yields CASSPPLRGPSSYEQYF.

The chain combines TRBV27 with TRBJ1-1; 9 bases are a match to TRBD1. Germline CDR1 reads MNHEY; CDR2 reads SMNVEV (reference sequence). The CDR3 consists of 13 residues. V lost 6 bases and J lost 9; bases outside the gene matches: 8. The CDR3 loop reads CASSPGTGHQAFF. The CDR3 DNA reads TGTGCCAGCAGCCCTGGGACAGGGCACCAAGCTTTCTTT.